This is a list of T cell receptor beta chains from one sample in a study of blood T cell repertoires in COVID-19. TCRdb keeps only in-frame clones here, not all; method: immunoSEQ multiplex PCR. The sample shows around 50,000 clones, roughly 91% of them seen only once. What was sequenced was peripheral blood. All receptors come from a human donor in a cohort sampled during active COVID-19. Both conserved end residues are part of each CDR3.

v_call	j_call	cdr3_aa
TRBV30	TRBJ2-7	CAWKILAGYEQYF
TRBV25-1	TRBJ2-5	CASQLWGVETQYF
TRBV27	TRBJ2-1	CASSLEMGQGIYEQFF
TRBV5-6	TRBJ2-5	CASSLRRVLETQYF
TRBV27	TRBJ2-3	CASRFLLAGGLDTQYF
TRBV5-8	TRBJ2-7	CASSQDSLGEQYF
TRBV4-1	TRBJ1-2	CASSQEQQGAYGYTF
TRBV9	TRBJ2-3	CASSGNRGTDTQYF
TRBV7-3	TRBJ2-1	CASSTMGGTGANEQFF
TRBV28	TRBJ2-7	CASSWGSTYEQYF
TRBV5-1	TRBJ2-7	CASSARPDSYYEQYF
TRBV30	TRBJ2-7	CAWSVSFPYEQYF
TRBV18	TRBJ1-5	CASSPLDSNQPQHF
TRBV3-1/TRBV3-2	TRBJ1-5	CASSQGTGTSTQPQHF
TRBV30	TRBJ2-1	CAWSSTGLMYNEQFF
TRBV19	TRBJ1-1	CASSILPGTEAFF
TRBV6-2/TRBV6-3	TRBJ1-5	CASSYSVTGGNQPQHF
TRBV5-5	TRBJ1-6	CASSLMDRGYSPLHF
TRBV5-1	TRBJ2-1	CASSLGQGYNEQFF
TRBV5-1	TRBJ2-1	CASSQAAAGVENEQFF
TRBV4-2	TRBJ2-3	CASSEGLAGGTSTDTQYF
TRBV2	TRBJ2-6	CASSGSPLAAGANVLTF
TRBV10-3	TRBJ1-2	CAISRDSNYGYTF
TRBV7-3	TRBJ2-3	CASSFGLGADTQYF
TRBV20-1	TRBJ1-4	CSARWTEKLFF
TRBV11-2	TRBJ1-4	CASRSLLQGRLEKLFF
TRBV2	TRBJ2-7	CASSPSGAGEQYF
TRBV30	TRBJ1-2	CAWSDTTNYGYTF
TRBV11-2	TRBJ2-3	CASSSSRQGTDTQYF
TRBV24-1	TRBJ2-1	CATSDFHSNQFF
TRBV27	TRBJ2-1	CASSLYGGSYNEQFF
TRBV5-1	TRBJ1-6	CASSLGQGGNSPLHF
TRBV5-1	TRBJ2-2	CASSSRLAGGPNTGELFF
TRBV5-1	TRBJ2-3	CASKGLVGPNTQYF
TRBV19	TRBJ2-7	CASSPKDRIDPYEQYF
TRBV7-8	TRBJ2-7	CASSFQRQGGSYEQYF
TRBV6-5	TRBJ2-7	CASMGDYKDEQYF
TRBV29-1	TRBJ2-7	CSVAGGKGSYEQYF
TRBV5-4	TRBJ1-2	CASSLGGFRANYGYTF